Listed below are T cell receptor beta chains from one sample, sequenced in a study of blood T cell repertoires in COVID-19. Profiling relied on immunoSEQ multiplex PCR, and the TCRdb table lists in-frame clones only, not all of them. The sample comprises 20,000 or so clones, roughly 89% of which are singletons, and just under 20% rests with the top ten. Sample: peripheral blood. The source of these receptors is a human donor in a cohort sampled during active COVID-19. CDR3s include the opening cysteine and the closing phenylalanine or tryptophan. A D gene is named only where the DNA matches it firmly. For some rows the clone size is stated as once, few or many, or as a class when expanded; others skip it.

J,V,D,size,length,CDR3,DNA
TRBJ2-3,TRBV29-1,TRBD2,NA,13,CSVDTSGTDTQYF,TGCAGCGTTGACACTAGCGGCACAGATACGCAGTATTTT
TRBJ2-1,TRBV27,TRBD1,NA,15,CASSLWGQGYNEQFF,TGTGCCAGCAGTTTATGGGGACAGGGCTACAATGAGCAGTTCTTC
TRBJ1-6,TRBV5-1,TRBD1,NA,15,CASSPTGDENSPLHF,TGCGCCAGCAGCCCGACAGGGGACGAGAATTCACCCCTCCACTTT
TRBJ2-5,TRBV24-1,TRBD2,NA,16,CATSDWTSGRSETQYF,TGTGCCACCAGTGATTGGACTAGCGGGAGGTCAGAGACCCAGTACTTC
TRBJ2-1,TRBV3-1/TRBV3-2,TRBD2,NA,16,CASSQVSGGRVGEQFF,TGTGCCAGCAGCCAAGTTTCTGGCGGGAGGGTCGGTGAGCAGTTCTTC
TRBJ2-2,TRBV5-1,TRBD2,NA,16,CASSARLAGDTGELFF,TGCGCCAGCAGCGCTAGACTAGCGGGGGACACCGGGGAGCTGTTTTTT
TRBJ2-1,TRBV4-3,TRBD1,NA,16,CASSQEGTGVFNEQFF,TGCGCCAGCAGCCAAGAAGGGACAGGGGTTTTCAATGAGCAGTTCTTC
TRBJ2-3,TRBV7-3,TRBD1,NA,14,CASSATGWGDTQYF,TGTGCCAGCAGCGCGACAGGGTGGGGAGATACGCAGTATTTT
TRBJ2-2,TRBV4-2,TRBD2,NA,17,CASSRAPSRGGTGELFF,TGTGCCAGCAGCCGAGCCCCTTCGCGGGGGGGGACCGGGGAGCTGTTTTTT
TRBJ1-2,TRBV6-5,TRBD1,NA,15,CASSIPGQGMRGYTF,TGTGCCAGCAGCATACCGGGACAGGGGATGAGGGGCTACACCTTC
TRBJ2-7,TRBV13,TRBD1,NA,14,CASNRQGSSYEQYF,TGTGCCAGCAACAGACAGGGAAGCTCCTACGAGCAGTACTTC
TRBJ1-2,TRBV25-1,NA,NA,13,CASSDGSHYGYTF,TGTGCCAGCAGTGACGGGTCCCACTATGGCTACACCTTC
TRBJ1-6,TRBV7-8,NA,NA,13,CASSEAGDSPLHF,TGTGCCAGCAGCGAAGCAGGGGACTCACCCCTCCACTTT
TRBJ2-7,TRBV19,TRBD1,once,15,CASSLGQDPSYEQYF,TGTGCCAGCTCCCTGGGACAGGACCCTTCCTACGAGCAGTACTTC
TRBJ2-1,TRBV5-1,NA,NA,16,CASSPIGVSSYNEQFF,TGCGCCAGCAGCCCCATAGGGGTGAGCTCCTACAATGAGCAGTTCTTC
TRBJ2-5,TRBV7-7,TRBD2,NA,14,CASSLSGTQETQYF,TGTGCCAGCAGCTTAAGCGGGACCCAAGAGACCCAGTACTTC
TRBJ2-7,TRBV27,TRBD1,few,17,CASSPLTYPGQGAEQYF,TGTGCCAGCAGCCCACTCACTTACCCGGGGCAGGGGGCCGAGCAGTACTTC
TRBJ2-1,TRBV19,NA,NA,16,CASSMRGGDLYNEQFF,TGTGCCAGTAGTATGAGAGGGGGGGATCTCTACAATGAGCAGTTCTTC
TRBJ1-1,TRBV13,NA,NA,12,CASSPRQTRLHF,TGTGCCAGCAGTCCTCGACAGACGCGCCTTCACTTT
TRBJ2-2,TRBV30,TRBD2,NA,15,CAWSRLAGVAGELFF,TGTGCCTGGAGTCGCCTAGCGGGAGTGGCCGGGGAGCTGTTTTTT
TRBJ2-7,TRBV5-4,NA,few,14,CASSVGGANYEQYF,TGTGCCAGCAGCGTCGGAGGGGCCAACTACGAGCAGTACTTC
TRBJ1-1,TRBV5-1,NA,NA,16,CASSLGGTSVNTEAFF,TGCGCCAGCAGCTTGGGGGGGACTTCAGTGAACACTGAAGCTTTCTTT
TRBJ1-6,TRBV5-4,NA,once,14,CASIDQGNNSPLHF,TGTGCCAGCATCGACCAGGGAAACAATTCACCCCTCCACTTT
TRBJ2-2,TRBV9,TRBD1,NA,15,CASSVSRGRTGELFF,TGTGCCAGCAGCGTATCGAGGGGGCGCACCGGGGAGCTGTTTTTT
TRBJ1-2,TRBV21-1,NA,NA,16,CASSKEGQGENYGYTF,TGTGCCAGCAGCAAAGAGGGGCAGGGGGAAAACTATGGCTACACCTTC
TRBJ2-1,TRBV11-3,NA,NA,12,CASSYGSGEQFF,TGTGCCAGCAGCTACGGTTCGGGGGAGCAGTTCTTC
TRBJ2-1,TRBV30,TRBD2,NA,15,CAWSVGTSSHNEQFF,TGTGCCTGGAGTGTTGGGACTAGCAGCCACAATGAGCAGTTCTTC
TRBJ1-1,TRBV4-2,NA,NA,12,CASSQDPEKAFF,TGTGCCAGCAGCCAAGATCCGGAGAAGGCTTTCTTT
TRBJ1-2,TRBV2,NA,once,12,CASSAGRMSYTF,TGTGCCAGCAGTGCGGGAAGGATGAGCTACACCTTC
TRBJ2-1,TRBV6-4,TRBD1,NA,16,CASSATAGTAFNEQFF,TGTGCCAGCAGTGCTACAGCCGGGACAGCATTCAATGAGCAGTTCTTC
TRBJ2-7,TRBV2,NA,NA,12,CASSAQGYEQYF,TGTGCCAGCAGTGCACAGGGCTACGAGCAGTACTTC
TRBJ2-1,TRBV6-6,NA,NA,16,CASSYPTGVTYRKQFF,TGTGCCAGCAGTTACCCCACCGGCGTCACCTACAGAAAGCAGTTCTTC
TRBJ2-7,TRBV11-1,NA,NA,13,CASSFSGPYEQYF,TGTGCCAGCAGCTTTAGCGGACCCTACGAGCAGTACTTC